The sequence of this T cell receptor beta chain was determined in a study of blood T cell repertoires in COVID-19. About the study: T cells, B-cell-depleted T cells, or PBMCs supplied cDNA or gDNA.

Germline V CDR1 and CDR2: SGHDT, YYEEEE. This CDR3 region has 16 residues. V dropped 4 bases and J dropped 1 base, with 12 bases sitting between them. Some clones are missing from TCRdb's copy, which holds only in-frame ones; the method was immunoSEQ multiplex PCR. This table holds approximately 93,000 clones, approximately 90% found once. The source of this sequence is a man aged 45 to 65 with active or convalescent COVID-19. Specimen: peripheral blood. This chain links TRBV5-6 with TRBJ2-6; D is undetermined. The CDR3 DNA reads as TGTGCCAGCAGCAAAATCCCCCGTTCTGGGGCCAACGTCCTGACTTTC. Translating gives CASSKIPRSGANVLTF.